These 28 T cell receptor beta chains were sequenced from one sample in a study of cytomegalovirus exposure and HLA in healthy donors. A multiplex PCR was run with 60 Vbeta primers and 13 Jbeta primers. This table comes from immunoSEQ multiplex PCR, and its TCRdb copy is limited to in-frame clones, with some not included. This sample has approximately 120,000 clones; about four fifths occur once, and the top ten carry roughly 2.2%. Specimen: PBMCs. The source is a woman under 40 in good health and CMV-seronegative.

The chain uses TRBV19 and TRBJ2-1, with 8 bases identical to TRBD2. CDR1 and CDR2 (germline): LNHDA, SQIVND (reference sequence). This CDR3 has 15 residues. The junction had 9 bases not matched to a gene; V was cut back by 8 bases and J by 3 bases. The CDR3 protein is CASWSSGRIYNEQFF. CDR3 sequence (DNA): TGTGCCAGTTGGTCAAGCGGGAGAATCTACAATGAGCAGTTCTTC. The full variable domain, with the rest looked up from reference TRBV19 and TRBJ2-1, is DGGITQSPKYLFRKEGQNVTLSCEQNLNHDAMYWYRQDPGQGLRLIYYSQIVNDFQKGDIAEGYSVSREKKESFPLTVTSAQKNPTAFYLCASWSSGRIYNEQFFGPGTRLTVL.

The chain links TRBV11-1 to TRBJ2-3, with D maybe TRBD2 (5 bases). Trimming took off 0 bases at V and 3 bases at J, with 7 bases between the two ends. The CDR3 covers 14 residues. The germline V gene has CDR1 SGHAT and CDR2 FQDESV (reference sequence). The CDR3 region has the DNA TGTGCCAGCAGCTTAGCGGGAGTTACAGATACGCAGTATTTT. As protein: CASSLAGVTDTQYF.

The chain couples TRBV6-5 to TRBJ2-1, with 8 positions matching TRBD2. The CDR3 totals 16 residues. J was trimmed by 4 bases and V by 4 bases; bases with no gene match: 9. Per germline, CDR1 MNHEY and CDR2 SVGAGI. The chain's CDR3 is CASSSAGGGRYNEQFF. Here the CDR3 DNA reads TGTGCCAGCAGTTCCGCCGGGGGCGGGAGGTACAATGAGCAGTTCTTC.

This chain uses TRBV7-2 with TRBJ1-2, with D possibly TRBD1 on 6 matching bases. Germline-derived CDR1 and CDR2 are SGHTA and FQGNSA. The CDR3 covers 15 residues. V gave up 3 bases and J gave up 7 bases, with 18 bases separating them. Here the CDR3 reads CASSFTYRVKGGYTF. CDR3 in DNA: TGTGCCAGCAGCTTCACTTACAGGGTCAAGGGTGGCTACACCTTC. Based on the CDR3 plus reference TRBV7-2 and TRBJ1-2, the full variable domain is GAGVSQSPSNKVTEKGKDVELRCDPISGHTALYWYRQSLGQGLEFLIYFQGNSAPDKSGLPSDRFSAERTGGSVSTLTIQRTQQEDSAVYLCASSFTYRVKGGYTFGSGTRLTVV.

The CDR3 here is CSVRGQVGQPQHF. The DNA for the CDR3 is TGCAGCGTGAGAGGGCAAGTCGGTCAGCCCCAGCATTTT. The rearrangement links TRBV29-1 to TRBJ1-5; D unresolved. The CDR3 contains 13 residues. CDR1 and CDR2 from the germline V gene are SQVTM and ANQGSEA. Trimming cost V 6 bases and J 6 bases, with 15 bases left between them.

The chain links TRBV30 to TRBJ2-3, with 7 bases fitting TRBD1. The CDR3 loop spans 14 amino acids. Germline CDR1 is GTSNPN and CDR2 is SVGIG (reference sequence). V was pared by 4 bases and J by 4 bases, with 8 bases of the junction left unmatched. As DNA, the CDR3 is TGTGCCTGGACAGGGGGTAGTCTCGCAGATACGCAGTATTTT. It is translated as CAWTGGSLADTQYF.

This clone showed up just once. The chain joins TRBV12-5 to TRBJ2-1; 11 nucleotides align to TRBD2. Germline-derived CDR1 and CDR2 are LGHNT and FRNRAP. This CDR3 comprises 16 residues. The ends lost 6 bases at V and 5 bases at J; junction bases unmatched: 9. This CDR3 is CASGYRLAGFDNEQFF. CDR3 nucleotides: TGTGCTAGTGGCTATCGACTAGCGGGGTTCGACAATGAGCAGTTCTTC.

The rearrangement uses TRBV10-1 and TRBJ2-5; 7 positions agree with TRBD2. The length of the CDR3 is 12 residues. CDR1 is WNHNN, CDR2 SYGVQD, per germline (reference sequence). V dropped 3 bases and J dropped 11; count of bases not matched to a gene: 6. Here the CDR3 DNA reads TGCGCCAGCAGTGACAGCGGGGCTAAGCAGTACTTC. Amino acid sequence: CASSDSGAKQYF.

The CDR3 sequence is CASSSGQGAVGYTF. CDR3 in DNA: TGTGCCAGCAGTAGCGGACAGGGGGCCGTTGGCTACACCTTC. V and J are TRBV27 and TRBJ1-2; 11 nucleotides align to TRBD1. The CDR3 covers 14 residues. Germline trimming cut 5 bases from V and 7 bases from J; bases unmatched to any gene: 6. Germline CDR1 reads MNHEY; CDR2 reads SMNVEV (reference sequence).

The gene calls are TRBV19 and TRBJ2-5; 9 nucleotides match TRBD1. Trimming cost V 3 bases and J 3 bases; bases outside gene matches: 5. This CDR3 is built from 15 residues. From germline, CDR1 is LNHDA and CDR2 SQIVND (reference sequence). The CDR3 loop is CASSMPRDREETQYF. The DNA of the CDR3 is TGTGCCAGTAGTATGCCCAGGGACAGGGAAGAGACCCAGTACTTC.

V is TRBV5-1 and J is TRBJ1-3; a possible D gene is TRBD1 (5 bases). CDR3 size: 17 residues. V was shortened by 5 bases and J by 0 bases, with 18 bases between the two germline ends. Germline V gene sequence: CDR1 SGHRS, CDR2 YFSETQ. CDR3 sequence reads: CASSYADGTLSGNTIYF. DNA for the CDR3: TGCGCCAGCAGTTACGCCGACGGGACTCTCTCTGGAAACACCATATATTTT.

This sequence joins TRBV28 and TRBJ1-1, with D perhaps TRBD1 (5 bases). V gave up 4 bases and J gave up 0 bases, with 12 bases separating them. The length of the CDR3 is 15 residues. The germline V gene encodes CDR1 MDHEN and CDR2 SYDVKM. CDR3 loop: CASSSPGLMNTEAFF. The DNA of the CDR3 is TGTGCCAGCAGTTCCCCGGGACTTATGAACACTGAAGCTTTCTTT.

The chain couples TRBV7-2 to TRBJ2-6; TRBD2 matches 8 bases. V lost 1 base and J lost 4; bases outside the gene matches: 6. The germline V gene encodes CDR1 SGHTA and CDR2 FQGNSA. CDR3 length equals 17 residues. In DNA form, the CDR3 reads TGTGCCAGCAGCTTAGTGGGCGGGAGGTCGGGGGCCAACGTCCTGACTTTC. It is translated as CASSLVGGRSGANVLTF.

This clone was seen a single time. The V call is TRBV11-2, the J call TRBJ2-5; D is perhaps TRBD1 (6 bases). This CDR3 is built from 15 residues. Germline lookup yields CDR1 SGHAT and CDR2 FQNNGV. V was shortened by 4 bases and J by 2 bases, with 14 bases between the two germline ends. The DNA of the CDR3 is TGTGCCAGCAGCTCCAACTTTGGACAGCAAGAGACCCAGTACTTC. Its translation is CASSSNFGQQETQYF.

The V gene is TRBV9, the J gene TRBJ1-2, with TRBD1 as a possible D gene (6 bases). Trimming removed 0 bases at V and 6 bases at J, with 9 bases between. The CDR3 spans 13 residues. The germline gives CDR1 SGDLS, CDR2 YYNGEE. CDR3 residues: CASSVGQGHGYTF. The CDR3 DNA is TGTGCCAGCAGCGTAGGGCAGGGGCATGGCTACACCTTC.

This clone was observed a single time. This chain links TRBV28 with TRBJ2-7; 10 nucleotides line up with TRBD2. After removal of 4 bases from V and 4 bases from J, the junction contained 19 bases not matched to a gene. CDR1 and CDR2 from the germline V gene are MDHEN and SYDVKM. The CDR3 spans 19 residues. CDR3 in DNA: TGTGCCAGCAGTTCCCCACTAGCGGGACGACCTTCGGTCGGGTACGAGCAGTACTTC. It is translated as CASSSPLAGRPSVGYEQYF.

The rearrangement links TRBV5-4 to TRBJ2-1; tentative D call: TRBD2 (5 bases). This CDR3 region has 16 residues. V lost 2 bases to trimming and J lost 4 bases, with 16 bases between them. Germline CDR1 reads SGHNT; CDR2 reads YYREEE (reference sequence). The CDR3 here is CASSLKRSRSYNEQFF. The CDR3 coding sequence is TGTGCCAGCAGCTTAAAGCGGAGTCGGAGTTACAATGAGCAGTTCTTC.

As DNA, the CDR3 is TGTGCCAGCAGTGAACAGGCAGATACGCAGTATTTT. It yields the protein CASSEQADTQYF. The chain employs TRBV6-1 and TRBJ2-3; D is unclear. Germline CDR1 MNHNS, CDR2 SASEGT. The CDR3 is 12 amino acids. Trimming removed 2 bases at V and 4 bases at J, with 4 bases between.

The chain recombines TRBV5-6 with TRBJ2-5; D might be TRBD1 (6 bases). The CDR3 length is 18 residues. Trimming cost V 2 bases and J 2 bases, with 22 bases left between them. Germline loops: CDR1 SGHDT, CDR2 YYEEEE. The CDR3 DNA is TGTGCCAGCAGCTTCCCTGACAGGTGGGGCCAAAAACAAGAGACCCAGTACTTC. It codes for CASSFPDRWGQKQETQYF.

This clone was detected once. The chain is built from TRBV28 and TRBJ2-7; a possible D gene is TRBD2 (6 bases). Germline V gene lookup returns CDR1 MDHEN and CDR2 SYDVKM. Trimming stripped 5 bases from V and 6 bases from J, with 14 bases between. The CDR3 sequence is 13 residues long. The CDR3 region is CASSTGTPGEQYF. CDR3 DNA sequence: TGTGCCAGCAGTACCGGGACTCCTGGCGAGCAGTACTTC.

The gene calls are TRBV7-3 and TRBJ2-3; 13 bases are shared with TRBD2. V was clipped by 6 bases and J by 4 bases; unmatched bases: 4. The CDR3 is 15 residues long. Looked up from germline, CDR1 is SGHTA and CDR2 is FQGTGA. This CDR3 reads CASSQGLAGADTQYF. CDR3 in DNA: TGTGCCAGCAGTCAAGGACTAGCGGGAGCAGATACGCAGTATTTT.

V is TRBV29-1 and J is TRBJ2-5; 14 bases are shared with TRBD2. There are 14 residues in the CDR3. The germline gives CDR1 SQVTM, CDR2 ANQGSEA. With 6 bases clipped from V and 4 bases from J, the junction kept 4 bases outside the gene matches. This chain's CDR3 is CSVGLAGVLETQYF. The CDR3 DNA follows: TGCAGCGTGGGACTAGCGGGGGTGCTAGAGACCCAGTACTTC.

The rearrangement links TRBV7-2 to TRBJ1-4; D is perhaps TRBD1 (6 bases). The CDR3 has 16 amino acids. V was shortened by 5 bases and J by 8 bases, with 21 bases between the two germline ends. The germline V gene has CDR1 SGHTA and CDR2 FQGNSA. CDR3 in amino acids: CASSPRGGGLEEKLFF. CDR3 DNA sequence: TGTGCCAGCAGCCCTAGGGGAGGGGGGTTGGAGGAAAAACTGTTTTTT.

V is TRBV28 and J is TRBJ2-7; no clear D gene. The germline V gene has CDR1 MDHEN and CDR2 SYDVKM. CDR3 length equals 15 residues. V lost 4 bases, J lost 0 bases, and 13 bases lay in between. The CDR3 loop is CASSSSATSSYEQYF. The DNA for the CDR3 is TGTGCCAGCAGTTCAAGCGCGACGAGCTCCTACGAGCAGTACTTC. Full variable domain (rest looked up from reference TRBV28 and TRBJ2-7): DVKVTQSSRYLVKRTGEKVFLECVQDMDHENMFWYRQDPGLGLRLIYFSYDVKMKEKGDIPEGYSVSREKKERFSLILESASTNQTSMYLCASSSSATSSYEQYFGPGTRLTVT.

V is TRBV30 and J is TRBJ1-3, with D hard to call. V lost 2 bases to trimming and J lost 0 bases, with 11 bases between them. The V gene's germline CDR1 is GTSNPN and CDR2 SVGIG (reference sequence). CDR3 size: 15 residues. Written as DNA, the CDR3 is TGTGCCTGGAGTTCGGGATCGAGCTCTGGAAACACCATATATTTT. It translates to CAWSSGSSSGNTIYF.

The chain has TRBV9 and TRBJ2-3, with TRBD2 identical over 11 bases. The CDR3 extends over 14 amino acids. Germline loops: CDR1 SGDLS, CDR2 YYNGEE. V lost 3 bases, J lost 3 bases, and 0 bases stayed unmatched. CDR3 sequence reads: CASSGLAGTDTQYF. Written as DNA, the CDR3 is TGTGCCAGCAGCGGACTAGCGGGAACAGATACGCAGTATTTT.

The chain joins TRBV29-1 to TRBJ1-4; TRBD1 matches 10 bases. CDR3 length: 13 amino acids. The junction had 5 bases not matched to a gene; V was cut back by 8 bases and J by 5 bases. Germline V lookup: CDR1 SQVTM, CDR2 ANQGSEA. In nucleotides, the CDR3 is TGCAGCACCCGACAGGGGGCGAATGAAAAACTGTTTTTT. Its protein product is CSTRQGANEKLFF.

This clone was counted once. The gene calls are TRBV6-6 and TRBJ2-2; a weak D match, TRBD1 (5 bases). Between the trimmed V and J ends, which lost 7 bases and 6 bases, there was a span of 18 bases. Germline values: CDR1 MNHNY, CDR2 SVGAGI (reference sequence). There are 15 residues in the CDR3. CDR3 coding DNA: TGTGCCAGCAATATTCAGGCAGGGTGGGCCGGGGAGCTGTTTTTT. Translation gives CASNIQAGWAGELFF.